This TCR beta chain originates from a study of cytomegalovirus exposure and HLA in healthy donors. Study-level results: V- and J-gene trimming of TCR beta was linked (in a later analysis) to a missense DCLRE1C variant. The presence/absence work took it that sequencing depth was about the same across donors.

To note about this clone: Its specificity is unknown.

The PCR ran on 60 Vbeta and 13 Jbeta primers. TCRdb keeps only in-frame clones here, not all; method: immunoSEQ multiplex PCR. The sample records around 150,000 clones, approximately 70% being singletons. Sequencing used PBMCs. This receptor was identified in a woman aged 60-75 years in good health and CMV-seronegative.

CDR3 in amino acids: CASSQERAPGEQYF. The CDR3 nucleotides are TGTGCCAGCAGCCAAGAGAGGGCCCCTGGCGAGCAGTACTTC. The chain is built from TRBV4-2 and TRBJ2-7, with D perhaps matching TRBD2 (5 bases). The CDR3 is 14 residues long. Germline values: CDR1 LGHNA, CDR2 YNFKEQ. Trimming pared 0 bases from V and 6 bases from J, leaving 12 bases between.